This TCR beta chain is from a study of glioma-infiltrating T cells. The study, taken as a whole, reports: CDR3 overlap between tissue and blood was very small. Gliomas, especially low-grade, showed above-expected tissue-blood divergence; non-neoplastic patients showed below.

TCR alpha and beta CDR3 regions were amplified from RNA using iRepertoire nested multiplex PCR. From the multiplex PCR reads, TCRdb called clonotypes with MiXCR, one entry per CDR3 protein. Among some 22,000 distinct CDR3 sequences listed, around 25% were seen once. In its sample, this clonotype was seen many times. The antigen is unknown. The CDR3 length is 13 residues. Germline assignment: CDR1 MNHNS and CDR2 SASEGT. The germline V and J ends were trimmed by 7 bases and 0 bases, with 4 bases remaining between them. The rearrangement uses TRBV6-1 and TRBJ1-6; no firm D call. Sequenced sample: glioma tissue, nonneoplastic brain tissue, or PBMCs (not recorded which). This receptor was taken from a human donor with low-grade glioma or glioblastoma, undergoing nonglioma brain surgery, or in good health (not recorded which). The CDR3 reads CASTSSYNSPLHF. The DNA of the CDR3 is TGTGCCAGCACCAGCTCCTATAATTCACCCCTCCACTTT.